Below, 3 T cell receptor beta chains from the same sample are listed, as sequenced in a study of T-cell memory formation after mild COVID-19. TCRdb recomputed calls from the 5' RACE reads with MiXCR, one row per CDR3 protein. The sample shows some 150,000 distinct CDR3 sequences, approximately 6% of them seen only once. The sample taken for sequencing was PBMCs or a T cell subset sorted from them (not recorded which). The source is an adult woman who had mild COVID-19 (a few samples of this study predate the infection). Cell type and time point are not known.

This clonotype was recorded a few times. The chain combines TRBV24-1 with TRBJ1-1; a possible D gene is TRBD1 (5 bases). This CDR3 spans 15 amino acids. Trimming pared 10 bases from V and 1 base from J, leaving 18 bases between. Germline CDR1 KGHDR, CDR2 SFDVKD. The DNA for the CDR3 is TGTGCCACTAGACCAACTCGGGGGAAGAACACTGAAGCTTTCTTT. This translates into CATRPTRGKNTEAFF.

This clonotype occurred many times. J is TRBJ2-5 and V is TRBV29-1; a possible D gene is TRBD2 (6 bases). Trimming removed 1 base from V and 5 bases from J, with 14 bases in between. Germline CDR1 is SQVTM and CDR2 is ANQGSEA. This CDR3 spans 14 amino acids. CDR3 bases: TGCAGCGTTGAAGTTTGGACTAAGGAGGAGACCCAGTACTTC. Protein product: CSVEVWTKEETQYF.

Ten or more counts support this clonotype. For the CDR3, the DNA is TGCGCCAGCAGCACTGGGACAGTTATCACAGATACGCAGTATTTT. Translation: CASSTGTVITDTQYF. This chain links TRBV5-1 with TRBJ2-3, with 7 bases fitting TRBD1. Unmatched junction bases numbered 7, after V lost 4 bases and J lost 2 bases. In germline, CDR1 is SGHRS, CDR2 YFSETQ. This CDR3 has 15 residues.